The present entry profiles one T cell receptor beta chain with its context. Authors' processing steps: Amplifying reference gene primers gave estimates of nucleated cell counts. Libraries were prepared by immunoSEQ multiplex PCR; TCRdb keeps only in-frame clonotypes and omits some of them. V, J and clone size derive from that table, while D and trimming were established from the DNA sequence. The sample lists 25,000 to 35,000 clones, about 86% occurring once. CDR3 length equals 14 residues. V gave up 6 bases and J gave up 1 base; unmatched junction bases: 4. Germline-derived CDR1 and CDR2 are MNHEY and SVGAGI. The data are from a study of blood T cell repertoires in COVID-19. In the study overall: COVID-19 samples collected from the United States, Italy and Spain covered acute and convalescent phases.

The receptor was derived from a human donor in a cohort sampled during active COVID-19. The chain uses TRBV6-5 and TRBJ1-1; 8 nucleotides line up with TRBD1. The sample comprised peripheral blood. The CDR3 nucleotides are TGTGCCAGCAGGCGGACAGGGCGGAACACTGAAGCTTTCTTT. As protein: CASRRTGRNTEAFF.